This T cell receptor (beta chain) originates from a study of blood T cells in healthy people across ages. For the second PCR, which ran for about 7 to 11 cycles, a sample-barcoded 5' primer and a J-beta primer mix were used. TCRdb analysed the 5' RACE reads with MiXCR anew, one entry per CDR3 protein. The sample comprises some 1.6 million distinct CDR3 sequences, around 35% of which are singletons, and around 11% rests with the top ten. Germline values: CDR1 LGHNA, CDR2 YNFKEQ. The V end was cut by 1 base, the J end by 0 bases, with 16 bases between. The length of the CDR3 is 17 residues. In this sample, this clonotype turned up a few times.

The sample comprised blood. The source of this sequence is a woman aged 25 to 39 in good health. V is TRBV4-2 and J is TRBJ2-7, with D perhaps assigned TRBD1 or TRBD2 (6 bases each). The CDR3 DNA reads as TGTGCCAGCAGCCAAGCGGTCGTAGAGGGGGGCTCCTACGAGCAGTACTTC. Translating it yields CASSQAVVEGGSYEQYF.